These 18 T cell receptor beta chains were sequenced from one sample in a study of blood T cells in healthy people across ages. The authors ran a second PCR of about 7 to 12 cycles using a sample-barcoded 5' primer and a J-beta primer mix. TCRdb analysed the 5' RACE reads with MiXCR anew, one entry per CDR3 protein. The sample includes roughly 900,000 distinct CDR3 sequences, roughly 52% of them seen just once. The sample consisted of blood. The source is a man aged 30-40 years in good health.

Turning to this clonotype: This sequence may be a read error, since a much larger clone differs from it by one base. The chain joins TRBV7-2 to TRBJ2-1, with 16 bases lining up with TRBD2. The CDR3 runs to 18 residues. CDR1 is SGHTA, CDR2 FQGNSA, per germline. V shed 7 bases and J 8 bases; nucleotides not matched to a gene: 14. The CDR3 sequence: CASNTQLGTSGGGHEQFF. CDR3 bases: TGTGCCAGCAACACACAACTTGGGACTAGCGGGGGGGGACATGAGCAGTTCTTC.

V and J are TRBV27 and TRBJ2-1; TRBD2 matches at 7 bases. The length of the CDR3 is 13 residues. CDR1 MNHEY and CDR2 SMNVEV come from the germline V gene (reference sequence). The J segment lost 7 bases and the V segment lost 6 bases, leaving 6 bases of the junction unmatched. Here the CDR3 reads CASRWGGMNEQFF. The DNA for the CDR3 is TGTGCCAGCAGATGGGGGGGGATGAATGAGCAGTTCTTC.

The V gene is TRBV7-3, the J gene TRBJ2-3, with D possibly matching TRBD2 (5 bases). V was shortened by 5 bases and J by 4 bases, with 13 bases between the two germline ends. CDR3 length equals 14 residues. The germline gives CDR1 SGHTA, CDR2 FQGTGA. The CDR3 reads CASSGEWGSDTQYF. For the CDR3, the DNA is TGTGCCAGCAGCGGGGAGTGGGGATCAGATACGCAGTATTTT. Full variable domain (missing parts from reference TRBV7-3 and TRBJ2-3): GAGVSQTPSNKVTEKGKYVELRCDPISGHTALYWYRQSLGQGPEFLIYFQGTGAADDSGLPNDRFFAVRPEGSVSTLKIQRTERGDSAVYLCASSGEWGSDTQYFGPGTRLTVL.

This clonotype was observed a handful of times. This chain links TRBV2 with TRBJ2-1; D is perhaps TRBD2 (5 bases). CDR1 and CDR2 from the germline V gene are SNHLY and FYNNEI. Trimming shortened V by 3 bases and J by 6 bases, and 6 bases separated the two germline ends. The CDR3 is 12 residues long. The CDR3 coding sequence is TGTGCCAGCAGTGATGGAGGCAATGAGCAGTTCTTC. It is translated as CASSDGGNEQFF. Filled out from reference TRBV2 and TRBJ2-1, the complete variable domain reads EPEVTQTPSHQVTQMGQEVILRCVPISNHLYFYWYRQILGQKVEFLVSFYNNEISEKSEIFDDQFSVERPDGSNFTLKIRSTKLEDSAMYFCASSDGGNEQFFGPGTRLTVL.

This chain links TRBV6-5 with TRBJ2-1; TRBD1 matches at 10 bases. The CDR3 length is 16 residues. Per germline, CDR1 MNHEY and CDR2 SVGAGI. Losses at the gene ends were 0 bases for V and 9 bases for J; bases not matched to a gene: 8. The CDR3 nucleotides read TGTGCCAGCAGTTACTCGCCAGGACAGGGGGGCGGTGAGCAGTTCTTC. Its translation: CASSYSPGQGGGEQFF.

The J gene is TRBJ2-3, the V gene TRBV14; perhaps TRBD1 as D (5 bases). The ends were cut back, 6 bases at V and 1 base at J, with 17 bases in the middle. Germline assignment: CDR1 SGHDN and CDR2 FVKESK. The CDR3 runs 16 residues. The CDR3 sequence: CASSPLRGRGTDTQYF. The CDR3 DNA is TGTGCCAGCAGTCCACTAAGGGGCAGGGGCACAGATACGCAGTATTTT.

The chain joins TRBV9 to TRBJ2-7, with 10 nucleotides matching TRBD1. Germline V lookup: CDR1 SGDLS, CDR2 YYNGEE. This CDR3 has 17 amino acids. V lost 4 bases, J lost 0 bases, and 10 bases stayed unmatched. The CDR3 sequence is CASSPKPGQGISYEQYF. CDR3 DNA sequence: TGTGCCAGCAGCCCGAAGCCGGGACAGGGGATCTCCTACGAGCAGTACTTC.

This clonotype was seen more than once but under ten times. The rearrangement uses TRBV20-1 and TRBJ2-1; TRBD1 is a possible D gene (5 bases). The CDR3 contains 15 residues. CDR1 and CDR2 (germline): DFQATT, SNEGSKA (reference sequence). V was cut by 3 bases and J by 0 bases, with 12 bases left in between. In nucleotides, the CDR3 is TGCAGTGCTAGCCCGACAGCTAGCTCCTACAATGAGCAGTTCTTC. Amino acids: CSASPTASSYNEQFF.

Concerning this clonotype: A read error is possible here, since a much larger clone lies one base away. V gene TRBV24-1 combines with J gene TRBJ2-1, with D perhaps matching TRBD2 (6 bases). V dropped 3 bases and J dropped 1 base, with 15 bases sitting between them. The CDR3 runs to 17 residues. Germline assignment: CDR1 KGHDR and CDR2 SFDVKD. The CDR3 reads CATSDPGGRGSYNEQFF. CDR3 nucleotide sequence: TGTGCCACCAGTGATCCCGGGGGACGTGGGTCCTACAATGAGCAGTTCTTC.

This chain uses TRBV20-1 with TRBJ1-1, with a weak D call TRBD1 (5 bases). The germline V gene encodes CDR1 DFQATT and CDR2 SNEGSKA (reference sequence). Deletions cut 6 bases from V and 2 bases from J, with 13 bases between. The CDR3 length is 13 residues. The CDR3 DNA is TGCAGTGCCCTCGCAGGGTCCAACACTGAAGCTTTCTTT. Translated, it gives CSALAGSNTEAFF.

The chain joins TRBV4-2 to TRBJ1-4, with 9 bases aligning to TRBD1. The germline gives CDR1 LGHNA, CDR2 YNFKEQ. The CDR3 length is 16 residues. J was trimmed by 8 bases and V by 1 base; bases with no gene match: 8. The CDR3 region has the DNA TGTGCCAGCAGCCAAGCGCAGGACAGGGGAGGGGAAAAACTGTTTTTT. Translating gives CASSQAQDRGGEKLFF.

The chain links TRBV20-1 to TRBJ1-5; TRBD1 matches at 10 bases. CDR3 length: 17 residues. Germline values: CDR1 DFQATT, CDR2 SNEGSKA (reference sequence). Trimming took 4 bases from V and 2 from J; bases not matched to a gene: 11. CDR3 DNA sequence: TGCAGTGCTAAGATTCCGACAGGGGGCCTGGGCAATCAGCCCCAGCATTTT. It yields the protein CSAKIPTGGLGNQPQHF.

The genes are TRBV6-1 and TRBJ2-7; D uncertain. The CDR3 has 13 amino acids. Germline CDR1 and CDR2: MNHNS and SASEGT. Trimming took 5 bases from V and 0 from J, leaving 8 bases between them. Here the CDR3 reads CASSIDRSYEQYF. In DNA, the CDR3 is TGTGCCAGCAGTATCGATCGCTCCTACGAGCAGTACTTC.

The chain has TRBV7-9 and TRBJ1-6, with 7 positions matching TRBD1. This CDR3 spans 14 amino acids. In germline, CDR1 is SEHNR, CDR2 FQNEAQ (reference sequence). The V and J ends lost 1 base and 8 bases, in that order; junction bases with no gene match: 2. The CDR3 sequence is CASSLEGGHSPLHF. CDR3 sequence (DNA): TGTGCCAGCAGCTTAGAAGGGGGCCATTCACCCCTCCACTTT.

This clonotype was detected ten times or more. The rearrangement links TRBV7-2 to TRBJ1-2, with a weak D call TRBD1 (5 bases). Trimming stripped 5 bases from V and 2 bases from J, with 12 bases between. Looked up from germline, CDR1 is SGHTA and CDR2 is FQGNSA. This CDR3 is 14 amino acids long. This CDR3 reads CASSPGTANYGYTF. DNA of the CDR3: TGTGCCAGCAGCCCTGGGACGGCCAACTATGGCTACACCTTC.

The chain couples TRBV7-3 to TRBJ2-1, with 7 bases that match TRBD2. J gave up 9 bases and V 5 bases, and 10 bases lay outside the gene matches. CDR1 is SGHTA, CDR2 FQGTGA, per germline. This CDR3 region has 14 residues. The CDR3 is CASSVAFGEGEQFF. CDR3 DNA sequence: TGTGCCAGCAGCGTAGCATTCGGGGAGGGTGAGCAGTTCTTC.

The gene calls are TRBV10-2 and TRBJ2-3; tentatively, D is TRBD2 (6 bases). The ends were cut back, 2 bases at V and 2 bases at J, with 11 bases in the middle. The CDR3 covers 15 residues. Per the germline V gene, CDR1 is WSHSY and CDR2 is SAAADI. CDR3 residues: CASSEPGLPTDTQYF. The DNA of the CDR3 is TGCGCCAGCAGTGAGCCGGGACTCCCCACAGATACGCAGTATTTT.

This clonotype has more than one count but fewer than ten. A much larger clone is a single base away; this may be a read error. This chain links TRBV11-3 with TRBJ2-1; weak D call: TRBD2 (7 bases). The DNA matches TRBJ2-7 better at its end, which makes the J call doubtful. Germline V gene sequence: CDR1 SGHNT, CDR2 YENEEA. This CDR3 region has 16 residues. CDR3 loop: CASRHRASGSYNEQYF. CDR3 coding DNA: TGTGCCAGCAGACACAGGGCTAGCGGCTCCTACAATGAGCAGTACTTC.